The sequence of this T cell receptor beta chain was determined in a study of blood T cell repertoires in COVID-19. Overall study context: From the United States, Italy and Spain came samples of acute and convalescent COVID-19.

V lost 2 bases and J 6 bases, leaving 13 bases between the germline ends. CDR3 length: 14 residues. Germline loops: CDR1 MNHEY, CDR2 SVGAGI. Per the study methods: Estimates of nucleated cell counts were drawn from the amplification of reference gene primers. Assay: immunoSEQ multiplex PCR; the TCRdb copy retains only in-frame clones and omits some. D and trimming were read from the DNA, whereas the V and J calls and clone size are those reported in that table. The sample lists 220,000 or so clones, roughly 80% occurring once. The source of this sequence is a woman over 75 with COVID-19, enrolled during active disease. Sequenced material: peripheral blood. The rearrangement joins TRBV6-5 to TRBJ1-1, with D perhaps matching TRBD1 (5 bases). The DNA for the CDR3 is TGTGCCAGCAGTTACGGGGCAGGGCTGGCTGAAGCTTTCTTT. Its protein is CASSYGAGLAEAFF.